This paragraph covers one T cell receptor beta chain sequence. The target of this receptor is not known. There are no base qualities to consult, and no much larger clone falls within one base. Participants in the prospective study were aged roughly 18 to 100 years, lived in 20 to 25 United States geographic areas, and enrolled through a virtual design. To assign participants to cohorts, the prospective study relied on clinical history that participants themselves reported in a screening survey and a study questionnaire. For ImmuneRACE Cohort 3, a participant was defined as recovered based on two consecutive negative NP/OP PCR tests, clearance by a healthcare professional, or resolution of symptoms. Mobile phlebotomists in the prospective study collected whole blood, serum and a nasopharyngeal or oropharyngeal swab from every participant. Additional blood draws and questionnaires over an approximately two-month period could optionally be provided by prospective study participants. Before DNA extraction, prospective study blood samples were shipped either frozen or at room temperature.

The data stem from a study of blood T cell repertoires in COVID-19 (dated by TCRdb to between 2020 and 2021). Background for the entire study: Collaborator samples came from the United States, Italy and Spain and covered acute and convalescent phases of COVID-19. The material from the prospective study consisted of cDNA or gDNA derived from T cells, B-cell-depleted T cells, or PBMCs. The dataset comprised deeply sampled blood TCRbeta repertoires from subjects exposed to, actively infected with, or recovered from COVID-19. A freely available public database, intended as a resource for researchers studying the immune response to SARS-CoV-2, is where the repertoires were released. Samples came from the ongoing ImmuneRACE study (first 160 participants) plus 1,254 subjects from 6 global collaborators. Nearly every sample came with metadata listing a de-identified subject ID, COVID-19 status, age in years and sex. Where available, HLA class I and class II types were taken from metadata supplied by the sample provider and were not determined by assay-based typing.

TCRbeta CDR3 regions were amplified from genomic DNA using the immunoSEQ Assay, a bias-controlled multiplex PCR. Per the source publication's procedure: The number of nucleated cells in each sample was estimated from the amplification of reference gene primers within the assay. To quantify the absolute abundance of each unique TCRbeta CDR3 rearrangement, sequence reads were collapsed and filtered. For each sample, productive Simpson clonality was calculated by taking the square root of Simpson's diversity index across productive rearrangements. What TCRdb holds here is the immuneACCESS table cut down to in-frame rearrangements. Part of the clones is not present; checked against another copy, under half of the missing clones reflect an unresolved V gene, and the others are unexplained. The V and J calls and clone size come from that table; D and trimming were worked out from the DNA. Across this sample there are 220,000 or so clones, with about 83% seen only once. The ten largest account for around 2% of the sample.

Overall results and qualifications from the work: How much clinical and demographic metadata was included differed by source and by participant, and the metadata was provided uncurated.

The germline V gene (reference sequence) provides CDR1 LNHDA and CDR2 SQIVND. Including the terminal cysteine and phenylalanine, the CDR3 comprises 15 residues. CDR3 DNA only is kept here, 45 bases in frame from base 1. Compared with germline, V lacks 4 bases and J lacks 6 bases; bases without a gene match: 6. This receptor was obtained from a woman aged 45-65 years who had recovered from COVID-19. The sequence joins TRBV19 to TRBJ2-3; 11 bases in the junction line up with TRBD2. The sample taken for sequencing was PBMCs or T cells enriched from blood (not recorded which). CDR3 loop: CASSSTSGGTDTQYF. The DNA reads TGTGCCAGTAGTAGCACTAGCGGGGGAACGGATACGCAGTATTTT.